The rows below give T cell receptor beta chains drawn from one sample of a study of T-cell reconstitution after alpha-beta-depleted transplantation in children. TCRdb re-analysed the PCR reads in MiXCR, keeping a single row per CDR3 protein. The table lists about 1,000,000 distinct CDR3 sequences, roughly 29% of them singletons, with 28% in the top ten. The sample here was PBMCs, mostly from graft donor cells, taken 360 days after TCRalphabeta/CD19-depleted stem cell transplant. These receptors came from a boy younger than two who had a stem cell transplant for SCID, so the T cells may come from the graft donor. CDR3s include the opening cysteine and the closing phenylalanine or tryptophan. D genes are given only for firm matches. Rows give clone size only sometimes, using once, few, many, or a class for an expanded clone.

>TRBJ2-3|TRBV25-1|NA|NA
CASSEYPTPRWVGHTDTQYF
TGTGCCAGCAGTGAATACCCGACGCCTCGCTGGGTGGGTCACACAGATACGCAGTATTTT
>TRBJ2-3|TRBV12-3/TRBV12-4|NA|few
CASSLWDSTQYF
TGTGCCAGCAGTTTGTGGGATTCCACGCAGTATTTT
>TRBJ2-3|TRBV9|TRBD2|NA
CASSVNRLAGTDTQYF
TGTGCCAGCAGCGTAAACAGACTAGCGGGCACAGATACGCAGTATTTT
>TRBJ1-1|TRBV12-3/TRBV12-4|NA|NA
CASSFSVMNTEAFF
TGTGCCAGCAGTTTTTCAGTCATGAACACTGAAGCTTTCTTT
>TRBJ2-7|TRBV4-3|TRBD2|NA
CASSQDPSGGPYEQYF
TGCGCCAGCAGCCAAGATCCCAGCGGGGGGCCCTACGAGCAGTACTTC
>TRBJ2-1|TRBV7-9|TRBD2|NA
CASSLLLASGGAHEQFF
TGTGCCAGCAGCTTACTATTGGCTAGCGGGGGGGCCCATGAGCAGTTCTTC
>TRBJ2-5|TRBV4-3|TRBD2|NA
CASSQIAGGSETQYF
TGCGCCAGCAGCCAAATTGCGGGGGGGTCAGAGACCCAGTACTTC
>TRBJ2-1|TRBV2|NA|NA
CASSGSFGQFF
TGTGCCAGCAGTGGGTCGTTCGGGCAGTTCTTC
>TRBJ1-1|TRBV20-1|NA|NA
CSAGIGVGEAFF
TGCAGTGCTGGGATTGGGGTGGGTGAAGCTTTCTTT
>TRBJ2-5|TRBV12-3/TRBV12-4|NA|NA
CASSLGATAETQYF
TGTGCCAGCAGTCTTGGGGCGACGGCGGAGACCCAGTACTTC
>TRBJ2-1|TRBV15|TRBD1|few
CATSRGTGLSYNEQFF
TGTGCCACCAGCAGAGGGACAGGGCTCTCCTACAATGAGCAGTTCTTC
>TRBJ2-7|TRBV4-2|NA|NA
CASSPVKGLYEQYF
TGTGCCAGCAGCCCGGTTAAAGGGTTGTACGAGCAGTACTTC
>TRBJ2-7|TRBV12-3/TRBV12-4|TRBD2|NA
CASSPQRPGTSGQAYEQYF
TGTGCCAGCAGCCCTCAACGTCCCGGGACTAGCGGTCAAGCCTACGAGCAGTACTTC
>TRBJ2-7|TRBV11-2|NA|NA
CASSPGDLLVGATYEQYF
TGTGCCAGCAGCCCTGGGGACCTCCTCGTTGGTGCTACCTACGAGCAGTACTTC
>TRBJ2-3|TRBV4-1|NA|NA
CASSQRSGSTDTQYF
TGCGCCAGCAGCCAACGTAGTGGGAGCACAGATACGCAGTATTTT
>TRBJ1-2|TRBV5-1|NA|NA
CASSLGQGPIYGYTF
TGCGCCAGCAGCTTGGGGCAGGGACCTATCTATGGCTACACCTTC
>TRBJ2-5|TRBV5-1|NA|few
CASSQLGPRETQYF
TGCGCCAGCAGCCAACTTGGACCCCGAGAGACCCAGTACTTC
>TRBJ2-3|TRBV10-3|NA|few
CAISEPSPPDTQYF
TGTGCCATCAGTGAACCTAGTCCCCCAGATACGCAGTATTTT
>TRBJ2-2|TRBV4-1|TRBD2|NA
CASSQVVRLAENTGELFF
TGCGCCAGCAGCCAAGTGGTCCGCCTAGCGGAGAACACCGGGGAGCTGTTTTTT
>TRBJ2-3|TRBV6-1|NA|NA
CASIRILGDTQYF
TGTGCCAGTATCCGAATCTTAGGAGATACGCAGTATTTT
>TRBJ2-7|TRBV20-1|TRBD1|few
CSAQRTGQYEQYF
TGCAGTGCTCAACGGACAGGACAGTACGAGCAGTACTTC
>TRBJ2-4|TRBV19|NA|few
CASSMAGNIQYF
TGTGCCAGTAGTATGGCAGGGAACATTCAGTACTTC
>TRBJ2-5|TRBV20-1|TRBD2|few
CSARARRGAKETQYF
TGCAGTGCTAGAGCCCGGCGGGGGGCTAAAGAGACCCAGTACTTC
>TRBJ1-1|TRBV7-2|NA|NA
CASSQFPANTEAFF
TGTGCCAGCAGCCAATTCCCGGCGAACACTGAAGCTTTCTTT
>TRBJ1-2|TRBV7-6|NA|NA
CASSLASERLDYGYTF
TGTGCCAGCAGCTTAGCGTCGGAGCGCCTCGACTATGGCTACACCTTC
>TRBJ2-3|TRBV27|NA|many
CASSLQTTDTQYF
TGTGCCAGCAGTTTACAGACGACAGATACGCAGTATTTT
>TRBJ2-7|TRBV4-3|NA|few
CASSPWVTDEQYF
TGCGCCAGCAGCCCCTGGGTGACAGACGAGCAGTACTTC
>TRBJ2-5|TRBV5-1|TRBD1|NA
CASSNPGTGQETQYF
TGCGCCAGCAGCAATCCTGGGACAGGCCAAGAGACCCAGTACTTC
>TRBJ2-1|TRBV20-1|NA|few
CSASQGWYNEQFF
TGCAGTGCTAGCCAAGGGTGGTACAATGAGCAGTTCTTC
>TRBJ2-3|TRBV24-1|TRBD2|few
CATSDKRGATDTQYF
TGTGCCACCAGTGATAAGCGGGGGGCCACAGATACGCAGTATTTT
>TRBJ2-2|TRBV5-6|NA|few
CASSLSAGELFF
TGTGCCAGCAGTTTATCAGCCGGGGAGCTGTTTTTT
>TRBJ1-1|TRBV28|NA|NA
CASSLYYPGSQSTMNTEAFF
TGTGCCAGCAGTTTGTACTATCCGGGTTCTCAATCAACCATGAACACTGAAGCTTTCTTT
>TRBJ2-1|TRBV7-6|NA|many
CASSLRIRGSTYNEQFF
TGTGCCAGCAGCTTAAGGATAAGGGGCTCCACCTACAATGAGCAGTTCTTC
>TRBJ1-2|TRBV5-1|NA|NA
CATGSGLYPYGYTF
TGCGCAACAGGGTCGGGTCTCTACCCCTATGGCTACACCTTC
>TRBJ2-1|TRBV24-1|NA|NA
CATSDAPMWAQFF
TGTGCCACCAGTGATGCCCCTATGTGGGCACAGTTCTTC
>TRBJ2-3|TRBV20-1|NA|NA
CSARDDQSTDTQYF
TGCAGTGCTAGAGATGACCAGAGCACAGATACGCAGTATTTT